The entry that follows covers one T cell receptor beta chain sequence. Its cognate antigen is unknown. Germline assignment: CDR1 SEHNR and CDR2 FQNEAQ (reference sequence). Losses at the gene ends were 5 bases for V and 5 bases for J; bases not matched to a gene: 8. The CDR3 contains 15 residues. Researchers turned away patients with other autoimmune diseases, uncontrolled infections, pregnancy or lactation. The data belong to a study of Graves' ophthalmopathy and Graves' hyperthyroidism. As for the study in general: The collection of peripheral blood took place at initial diagnosis, before any treatment.

Beta-chain TCR CDR3 regions were amplified from RNA transcripts. HTBI primers were employed in first-round RT-PCR, then a second-round multiplex PCR followed. TCRdb re-analysed the multiplex PCR reads in MiXCR, keeping a single row per CDR3 protein. Of 200,000 to 250,000 distinct CDR3 sequences listed, about 47% are singletons. Study findings and constraints: Most expanded clonotypes from thyroid (those above 0.001 frequency) were also found in blood. For predicting ophthalmopathy progression, the model had roughly 70% sensitivity and 72% to 85% specificity.

The chain couples TRBV7-9 to TRBJ2-2; 7 bases fit TRBD1. The source material was peripheral blood. This receptor was identified in an adult man with Graves' ophthalmopathy. The CDR3 DNA is TGTGCCAGCAGCCCTTGGGACAGCCTAACCGGGGAGCTGTTTTTT. This encodes CASSPWDSLTGELFF.